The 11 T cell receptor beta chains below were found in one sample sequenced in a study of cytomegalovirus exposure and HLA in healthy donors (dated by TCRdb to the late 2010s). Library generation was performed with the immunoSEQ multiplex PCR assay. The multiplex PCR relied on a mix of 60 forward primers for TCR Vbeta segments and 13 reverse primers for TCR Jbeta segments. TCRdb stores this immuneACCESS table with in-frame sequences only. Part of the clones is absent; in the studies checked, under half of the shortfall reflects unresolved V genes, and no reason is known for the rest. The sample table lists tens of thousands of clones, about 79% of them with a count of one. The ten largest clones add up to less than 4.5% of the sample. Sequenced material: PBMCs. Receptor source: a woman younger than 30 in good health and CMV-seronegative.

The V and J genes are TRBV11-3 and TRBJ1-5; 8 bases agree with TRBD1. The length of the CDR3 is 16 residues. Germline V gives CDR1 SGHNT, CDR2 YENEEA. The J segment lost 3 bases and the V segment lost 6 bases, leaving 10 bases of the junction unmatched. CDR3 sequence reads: CASSPRQGLNNQPQHF. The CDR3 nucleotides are TGTGCCAGCAGTCCTAGACAGGGGTTAAACAATCAGCCCCAGCATTTT.

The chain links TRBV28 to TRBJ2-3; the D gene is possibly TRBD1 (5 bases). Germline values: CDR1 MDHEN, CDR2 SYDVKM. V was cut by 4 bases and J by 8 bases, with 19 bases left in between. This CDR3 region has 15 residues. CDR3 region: CASSSFSSGWGTQYF. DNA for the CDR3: TGTGCCAGCAGTTCCTTTTCCTCAGGGTGGGGTACGCAGTATTTT.

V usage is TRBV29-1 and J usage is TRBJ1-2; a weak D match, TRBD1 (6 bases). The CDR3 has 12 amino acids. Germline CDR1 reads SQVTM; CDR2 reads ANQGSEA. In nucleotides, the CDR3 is TGCAGTGCCCACAGGGAAGGCTATGGCTACACCTTC. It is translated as CSAHREGYGYTF.

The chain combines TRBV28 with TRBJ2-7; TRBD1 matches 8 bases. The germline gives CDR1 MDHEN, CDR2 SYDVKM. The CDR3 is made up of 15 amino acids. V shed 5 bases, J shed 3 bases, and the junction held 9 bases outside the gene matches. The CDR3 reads CASSILDRGDYEQYF. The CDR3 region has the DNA TGTGCCAGCAGTATACTAGACAGGGGTGACTACGAGCAGTACTTC. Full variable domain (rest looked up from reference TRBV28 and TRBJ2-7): DVKVTQSSRYLVKRTGEKVFLECVQDMDHENMFWYRQDPGLGLRLIYFSYDVKMKEKGDIPEGYSVSREKKERFSLILESASTNQTSMYLCASSILDRGDYEQYFGPGTRLTVT.

In nucleotides, the CDR3 is TGTGCCAGCAGCGTGCACAGATCTGGGGCCAACGTCCTGACTTTC. This gives the protein CASSVHRSGANVLTF. The rearrangement links TRBV9 to TRBJ2-6; D remains unclear. Looked up from germline, CDR1 is SGDLS and CDR2 is YYNGEE. The CDR3 totals 15 residues. Trimming removed 2 bases from V and 1 base from J, with 7 bases in between.

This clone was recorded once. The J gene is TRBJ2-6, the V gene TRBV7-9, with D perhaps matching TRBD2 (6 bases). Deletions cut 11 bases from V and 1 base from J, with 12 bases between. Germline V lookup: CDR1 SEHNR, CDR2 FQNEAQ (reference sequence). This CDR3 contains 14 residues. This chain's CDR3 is CAGGRLSGANVLTF. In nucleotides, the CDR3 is TGTGCCGGGGGGAGATTATCTGGGGCCAACGTCCTGACTTTC.

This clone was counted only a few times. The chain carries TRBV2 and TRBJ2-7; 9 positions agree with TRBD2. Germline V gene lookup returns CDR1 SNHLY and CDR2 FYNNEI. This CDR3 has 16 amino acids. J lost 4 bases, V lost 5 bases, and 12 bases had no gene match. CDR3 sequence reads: CASSKGVAGGPYEQYF. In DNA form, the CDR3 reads TGTGCCAGCAGTAAAGGGGTGGCGGGGGGGCCGTACGAGCAGTACTTC.

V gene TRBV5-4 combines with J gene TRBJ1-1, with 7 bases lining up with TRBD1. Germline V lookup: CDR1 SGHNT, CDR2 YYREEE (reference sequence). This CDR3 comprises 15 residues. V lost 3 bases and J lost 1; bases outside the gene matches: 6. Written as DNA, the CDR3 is TGTGCCAGCAGCTCCGGGGGACAGAGGAACACTGAAGCTTTCTTT. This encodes CASSSGGQRNTEAFF. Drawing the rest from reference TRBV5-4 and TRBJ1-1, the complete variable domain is ETGVTQSPTHLIKTRGQQVTLRCSSQSGHNTVSWYQQALGQGPQFIFQYYREEENGRGNFPPRFSGLQFPNYSSELNVNALELDDSALYLCASSSGGQRNTEAFFGQGTRLTVV.

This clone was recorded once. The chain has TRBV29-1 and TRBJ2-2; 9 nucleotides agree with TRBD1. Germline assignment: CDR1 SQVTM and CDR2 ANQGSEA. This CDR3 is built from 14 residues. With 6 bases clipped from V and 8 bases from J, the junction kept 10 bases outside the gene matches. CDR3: CSVARTGVVGELFF. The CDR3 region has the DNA TGCAGCGTAGCTCGGACAGGGGTCGTTGGGGAGCTGTTTTTT.

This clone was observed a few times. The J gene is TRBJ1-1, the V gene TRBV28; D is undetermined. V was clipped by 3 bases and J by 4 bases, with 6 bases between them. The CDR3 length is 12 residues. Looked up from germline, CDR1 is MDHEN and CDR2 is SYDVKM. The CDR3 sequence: CASSFSVTEAFF. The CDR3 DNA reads TGTGCCAGCAGTTTCAGTGTCACTGAAGCTTTCTTT.

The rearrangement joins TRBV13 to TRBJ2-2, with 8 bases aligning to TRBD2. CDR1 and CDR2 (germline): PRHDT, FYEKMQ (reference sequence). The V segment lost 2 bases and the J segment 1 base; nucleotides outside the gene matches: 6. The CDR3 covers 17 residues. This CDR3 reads CASSLRAGALNTGELFF. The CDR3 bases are TGTGCCAGCAGCTTACGAGCGGGGGCCCTGAACACCGGGGAGCTGTTTTTT.